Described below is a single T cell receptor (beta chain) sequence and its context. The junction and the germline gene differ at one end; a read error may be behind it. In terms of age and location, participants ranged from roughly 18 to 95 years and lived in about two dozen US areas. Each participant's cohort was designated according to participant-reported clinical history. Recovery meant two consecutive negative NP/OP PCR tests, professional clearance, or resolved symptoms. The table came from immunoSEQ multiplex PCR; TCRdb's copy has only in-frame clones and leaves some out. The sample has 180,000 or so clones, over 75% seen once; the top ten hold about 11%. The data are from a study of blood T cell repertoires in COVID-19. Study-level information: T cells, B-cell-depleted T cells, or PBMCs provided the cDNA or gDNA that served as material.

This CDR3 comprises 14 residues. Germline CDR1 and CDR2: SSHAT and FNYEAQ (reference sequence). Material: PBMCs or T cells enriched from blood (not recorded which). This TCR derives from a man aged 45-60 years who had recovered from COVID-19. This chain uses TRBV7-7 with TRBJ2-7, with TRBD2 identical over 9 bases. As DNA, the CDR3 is TGTGCTAGCAGCTTATTAGCGGGAGACTACGAGCAGTACTTC. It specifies CASSLLAGDYEQYF.